Given below is one TCR beta chain in context. This clone was picked up one time. Its antigen is currently not known. No qualities accompany the bases; no much larger clone lies one base away. CD8 naive samples were CD45RO-negative cells positively selected for CCR7, giving a CD45RA+CCR7+ population that excluded TemRA cells. The donors were healthy, HIV-negative adults with no recently reported acute infections or vaccinations. All donors were Caucasian adults living in Nashville, Tennessee, USA. After blood collection by leukapheresis, PBMCs were isolated using Ficoll-Histopaque density gradient centrifugation and then cryopreserved in the vapor phase of liquid nitrogen. Purity and quantity of every magnetically sorted T cell population were checked by analytical flow cytometry. From each sorted fraction, genomic DNA was isolated and quantified by UV absorbance on a Nanodrop 2000c. This sample was included in a study of shared clonotypes between healthy human individuals (dated by TCRdb to about 2020). At the level of the whole study: The cohort comprised two women and a few men aged 18 to 49 years. For each donor, CD4 naive and CD4 memory were each run on three plates, CD8 naive on two plates, and CD8 memory on one plate. Each donor's leukapheresis produced roughly between about 0.9 and 9.5 billion PBMCs. The study deeply sequenced blood TCR repertoires of about five healthy adults to estimate repertoire size and the extent of clonotype sharing between individuals. Different laboratories and diverse techniques were used to prepare libraries and sequence TCR repertoires, to increase sequencing depth and limit assay-specific biases. What the authors observed across the whole study: When several donors were compared, the shared fraction of clonotypes was about 5.5% for naive CD4, less than 4% for naive CD8, roughly 2.5% for memory CD4, and 0.4% for memory CD8. Naive subsets generally had larger estimated clonotype richness than memory subsets. Sampling was limited to blood, and TCR repertoires in tissue likely differ from TCR repertoires in blood. Compared with non-shared clonotypes, clonotypes shared by all four sorted-subset donors had higher generation probabilities. Rarefaction of sorted-subset datasets indicated incomplete sequencing despite the large sequencing depth. Because the study included a small number of donors, the genetic and exposure-history diversity represented was limited. Based on pairwise subsampling, the degree of clonotype sharing among donors was expected to be affected by sequencing depth.

For CDR1 and CDR2, the germline V gene (reference sequence) lists GTSNPN and SVGIG. V is cut by 5 bases and J by 4 bases, and the space between the germline ends is 12 bases. CDR3 length: 13 amino acids, cysteine to phenylalanine. Only the CDR3 region is kept as DNA, spanning 39 bases read in frame from base 1. Using the deep immunoSEQ assay, TCR CDR3 regions were amplified from genomic DNA by multiplex PCR. Extracted genomic DNA from each cell subset was distributed evenly across all wells of several immunoSEQ 96-well plates, and each plate was treated as a replicate. Each replicate PCR for sorted subsets received roughly 0.2 ug genomic DNA, equal to roughly 30,000 T cell genomes. Purified libraries were quantified with a Qubit 3.0 fluorometer, sized on a Bioanalyzer 2100, and re-quantified with the KAPA Library Quantification kit. A separate single-read 150-cycle Illumina NextSeq 550 flow cell was used to sequence each immunoSEQ 96-well plate. The original methods were these. Because the immunoSEQ output held only junctional sequences and lacked quality scores, the filtering could not match the filtering applied to full-length reads. Sequences were annotated with PyIR, a Python wrapper for IgBLAST v1.9, and V/J genes and CDR3 were assigned using IMGT germline references. Any read was removed if the V/J assignment was weak (E-value above 1e-6), the CDR3 was missing, or the read contained stop codons, out-of-frame junctions, or ambiguous translated residues. V3J clonotypes were defined as sequences sharing an identical inferred V gene, J gene, and CDR3 amino acid sequence. The percentage overlap between two repertoires was calculated by dividing the number of shared unique clonotypes by the size of the smaller repertoire. Three approaches were used to assess repertoire richness: RTK rarefaction, the Chao1 estimator, and Recon v2.1 estimates of unobserved clonotypes. OLGA was used to compute generation probabilities for all TCRbeta clonotypes that the gDNA method yielded from a handful of donors. TCRdb retrieved this table from immuneACCESS and kept in-frame rearrangements only. Not all clones are present; in checked studies, unresolved V genes account for under half, and no reason is known for the remainder. That table is the source of V, J and clone size, and D and trimming were worked out from the DNA. Across this sample there are roughly 590,000 clones, with roughly 95% seen only once. Together, the top ten hold less than 0.13% of the sample.

This sequence originates from a woman under 40 in good health. The specimen sequenced was naive CD8+ T cells sorted from blood. The meaning of the sample's cell subset or site label: CD45RA+CCR7+. The chain is made from TRBV30 and TRBJ2-1; the D segment might be TRBD1 or TRBD2, since each matches 5 bases. CDR3 loop: CAWGPGAYNEQFF. The nucleotide sequence is given as TGTGCCTGGGGCCCCGGGGCTTACAATGAGCAGTTCTTC.